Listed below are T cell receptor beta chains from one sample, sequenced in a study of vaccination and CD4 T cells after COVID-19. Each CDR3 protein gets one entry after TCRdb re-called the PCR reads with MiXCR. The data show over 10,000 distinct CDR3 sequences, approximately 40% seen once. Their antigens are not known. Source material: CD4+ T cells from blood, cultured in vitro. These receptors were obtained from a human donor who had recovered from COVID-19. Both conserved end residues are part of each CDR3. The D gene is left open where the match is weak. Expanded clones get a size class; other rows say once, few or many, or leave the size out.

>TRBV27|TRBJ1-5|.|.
CASSPDGGDNQPQHF
TGTGCCAGCAGTCCGGACGGCGGAGACAATCAGCCCCAGCATTTT
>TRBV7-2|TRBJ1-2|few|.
CASSLAGVPGYTF
TGTGCCAGCAGCTTAGCGGGGGTCCCCGGCTACACCTTC
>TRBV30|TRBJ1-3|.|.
CAWSVKGGGNTIYF
TGTGCCTGGAGTGTGAAAGGGGGTGGAAACACCATATATTTT
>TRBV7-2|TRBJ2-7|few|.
CASSPTTAHEQYF
TGTGCCAGCAGCCCCACTACAGCCCACGAGCAGTACTTC
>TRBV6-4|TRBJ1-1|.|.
CASSRGGEGTEAFF
TGTGCCAGCAGTCGAGGAGGGGAGGGGACTGAAGCTTTCTTT
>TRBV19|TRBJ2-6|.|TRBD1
CASSIRGTGISGANVLTF
TGTGCCAGTAGTATTCGAGGGACAGGGATCTCTGGGGCCAACGTCCTGACTTTC
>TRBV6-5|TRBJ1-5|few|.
CASSYSGRRNQPQHF
TGTGCCAGCAGTTACTCAGGTAGGCGAAATCAGCCCCAGCATTTT
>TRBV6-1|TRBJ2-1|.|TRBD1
CASSLQGRDEQFF
TGTGCCAGCAGTCTACAGGGGAGAGATGAGCAGTTCTTC
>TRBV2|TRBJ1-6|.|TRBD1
CASRQGPSGSPLHF
TGTGCCAGCCGACAGGGTCCCTCGGGATCACCCCTCCACTTT
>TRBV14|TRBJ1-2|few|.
CASSQRSYGYTF
TGTGCCAGCAGCCAACGGTCCTATGGCTACACCTTC
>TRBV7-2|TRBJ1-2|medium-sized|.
CASSEYMGPEDGYTF
TGTGCCAGCAGCGAGTACATGGGCCCCGAGGATGGCTACACCTTC
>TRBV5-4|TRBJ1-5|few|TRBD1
CASSKQGNQPQHF
TGTGCCAGCAGTAAACAGGGGAATCAGCCCCAGCATTTT
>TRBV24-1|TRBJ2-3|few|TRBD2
CATSPSGGRTDTQYF
TGTGCCACTTCCCCTAGCGGGGGGCGGACAGATACGCAGTATTTT
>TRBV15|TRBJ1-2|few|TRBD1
CATSRDIRGDGYTF
TGTGCCACCAGCAGAGATATCAGGGGGGATGGCTACACCTTC
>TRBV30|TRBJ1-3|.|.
CAWSRGTVASGNTIYF
TGTGCCTGGAGTAGGGGAACAGTAGCCTCTGGAAACACCATATATTTT
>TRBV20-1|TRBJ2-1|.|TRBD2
CSAYGLAGEVLDEQFF
TGCAGTGCTTACGGACTAGCGGGAGAGGTCTTGGATGAGCAGTTCTTC
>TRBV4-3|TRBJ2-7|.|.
CASSQDMQINSYDQYF
TGCGCCAGCAGCCAAGATATGCAGATTAACTCCTACGATCAGTACTTC
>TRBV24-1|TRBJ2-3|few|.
CATSDLLGARDTQYF
TGTGCCACCAGTGATTTATTGGGGGCGCGGGATACGCAGTATTTT
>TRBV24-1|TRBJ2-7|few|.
CATKGMAGTTYEQYF
TGTGCCACCAAGGGGATGGCGGGGACGACCTACGAGCAGTACTTC